Here is one T cell receptor (beta chain) with its context. Germline V gives CDR1 SQVTM, CDR2 ANQGSEA. The germline V and J ends were trimmed by 7 bases and 7 bases, with 20 bases remaining between them. The CDR3 has 14 residues. This specimen comes from a study of blood T cells in healthy people across ages. The donors, aged about 6 to 100, were healthy Caucasians from Russia. Alongside a J-beta primer mix, a sample-barcoded 5' primer served in a second PCR lasting roughly 7 to 12 cycles. Each CDR3 protein gets one entry after TCRdb re-called the 5' RACE reads with MiXCR. In the table there are approximately 1,700,000 distinct CDR3 sequences, 35% to 50% of which are singletons.

The chain links TRBV29-1 to TRBJ2-1, with D possibly matching TRBD2 (5 bases). Sequencing used blood. The sequence was collected from a human donor in good health. CDR3 coding DNA: TGCAGCGCCGCGCCCGGGGTCGCTGGGAATGAGCAGTTCTTC. Translation: CSAAPGVAGNEQFF.